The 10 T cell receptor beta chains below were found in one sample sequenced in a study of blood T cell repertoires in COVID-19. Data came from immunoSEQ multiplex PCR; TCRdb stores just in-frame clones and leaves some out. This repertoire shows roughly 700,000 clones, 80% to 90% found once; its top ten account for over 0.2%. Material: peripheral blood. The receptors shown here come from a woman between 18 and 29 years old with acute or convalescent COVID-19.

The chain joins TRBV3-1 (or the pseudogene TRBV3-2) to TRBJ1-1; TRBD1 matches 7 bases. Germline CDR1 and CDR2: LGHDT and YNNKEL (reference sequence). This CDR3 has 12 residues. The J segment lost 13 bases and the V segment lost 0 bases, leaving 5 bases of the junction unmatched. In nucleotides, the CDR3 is TGTGCCAGCAGCCAAGATCGGGGACAGTTTTTCTTT. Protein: CASSQDRGQFFF.

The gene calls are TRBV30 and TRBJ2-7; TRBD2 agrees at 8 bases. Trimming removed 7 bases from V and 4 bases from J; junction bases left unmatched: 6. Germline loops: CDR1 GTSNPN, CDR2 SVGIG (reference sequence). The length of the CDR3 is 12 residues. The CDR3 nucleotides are TGTGCCTTAGGACTAGCCGAATACGAGCAGTACTTC. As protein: CALGLAEYEQYF.

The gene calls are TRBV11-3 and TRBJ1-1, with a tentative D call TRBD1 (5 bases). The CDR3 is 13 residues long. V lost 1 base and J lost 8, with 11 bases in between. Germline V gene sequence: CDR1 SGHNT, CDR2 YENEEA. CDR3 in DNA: TGTGCCAGCAGCTTAGTCCCGACAGCCGAAGCTTTCTTT. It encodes CASSLVPTAEAFF.

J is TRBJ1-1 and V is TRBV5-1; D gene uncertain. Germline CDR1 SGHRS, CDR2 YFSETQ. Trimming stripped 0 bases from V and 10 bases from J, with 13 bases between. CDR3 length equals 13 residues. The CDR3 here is CASSLDVTLGAFF. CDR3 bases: TGCGCCAGCAGCTTGGACGTAACCCTCGGAGCTTTCTTT.

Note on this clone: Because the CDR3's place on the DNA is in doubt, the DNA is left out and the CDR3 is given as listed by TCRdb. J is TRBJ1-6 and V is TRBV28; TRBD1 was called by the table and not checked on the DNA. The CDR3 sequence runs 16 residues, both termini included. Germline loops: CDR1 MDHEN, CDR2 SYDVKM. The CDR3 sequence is CASSSSTDSYNSPLHF.

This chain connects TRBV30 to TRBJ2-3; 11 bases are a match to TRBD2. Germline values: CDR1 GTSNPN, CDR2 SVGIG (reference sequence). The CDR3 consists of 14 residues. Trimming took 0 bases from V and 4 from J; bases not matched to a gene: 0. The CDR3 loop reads CAWSVLAGADTQYF. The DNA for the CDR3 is TGTGCCTGGAGTGTACTAGCGGGGGCAGATACGCAGTATTTT.

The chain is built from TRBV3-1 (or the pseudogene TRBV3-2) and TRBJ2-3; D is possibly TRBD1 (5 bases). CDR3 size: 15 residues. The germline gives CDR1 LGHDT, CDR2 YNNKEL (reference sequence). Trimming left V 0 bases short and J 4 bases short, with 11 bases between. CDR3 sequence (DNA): TGTGCCAGCAGCCAAGACAGGGTGCCCTCAGATACGCAGTATTTT. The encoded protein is CASSQDRVPSDTQYF.

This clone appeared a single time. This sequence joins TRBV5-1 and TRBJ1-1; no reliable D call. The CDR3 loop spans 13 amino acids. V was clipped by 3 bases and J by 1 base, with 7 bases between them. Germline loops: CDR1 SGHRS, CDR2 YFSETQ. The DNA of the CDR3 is TGCGCCAGCAGCTATAACAAGAACACTGAAGCTTTCTTT. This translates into CASSYNKNTEAFF.

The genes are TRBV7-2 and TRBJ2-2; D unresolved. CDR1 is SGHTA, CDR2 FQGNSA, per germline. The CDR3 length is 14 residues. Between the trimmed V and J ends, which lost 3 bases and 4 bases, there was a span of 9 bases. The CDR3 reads CASSLGLITGELFF. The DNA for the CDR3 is TGTGCCAGCAGCTTGGGCCTTATCACCGGGGAGCTGTTTTTT.

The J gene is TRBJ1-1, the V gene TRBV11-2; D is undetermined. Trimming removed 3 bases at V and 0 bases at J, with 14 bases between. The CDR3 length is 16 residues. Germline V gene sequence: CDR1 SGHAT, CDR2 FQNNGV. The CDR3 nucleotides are TGTGCCAGCAGCTTTCACAGTTCACAGTTGAACACTGAAGCTTTCTTT. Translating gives CASSFHSSQLNTEAFF.